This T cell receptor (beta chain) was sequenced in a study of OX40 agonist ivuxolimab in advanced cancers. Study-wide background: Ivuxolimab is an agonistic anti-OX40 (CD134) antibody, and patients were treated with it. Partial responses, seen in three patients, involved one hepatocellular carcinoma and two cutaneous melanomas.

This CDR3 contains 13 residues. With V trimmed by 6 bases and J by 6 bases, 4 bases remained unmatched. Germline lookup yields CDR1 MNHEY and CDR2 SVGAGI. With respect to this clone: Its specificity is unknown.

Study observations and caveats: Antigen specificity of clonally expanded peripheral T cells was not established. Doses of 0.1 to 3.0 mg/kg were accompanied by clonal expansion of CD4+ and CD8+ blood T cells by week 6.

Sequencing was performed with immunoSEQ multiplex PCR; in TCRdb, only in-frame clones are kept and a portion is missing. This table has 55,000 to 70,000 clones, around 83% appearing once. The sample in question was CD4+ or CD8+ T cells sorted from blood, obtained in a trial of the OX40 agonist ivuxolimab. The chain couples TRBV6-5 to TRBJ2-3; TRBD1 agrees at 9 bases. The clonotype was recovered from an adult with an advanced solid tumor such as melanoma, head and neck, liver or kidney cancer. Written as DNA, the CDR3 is TGTGCCAGCAGGGGGACAGGGTCGGATACGCAGTATTTT. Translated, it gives CASRGTGSDTQYF.